This T cell receptor (beta chain) stems from a study of T cell responses to AZD1222 COVID-19 vaccine. The method was immunoSEQ multiplex PCR; TCRdb's version includes in-frame clones alone and lacks a portion of them. The data hold about 73,000 clones, with 60% to 85% observed a single time. The CDR3 is 17 residues long. Germline lookup yields CDR1 MNHEY and CDR2 SVGEGT. After removal of 0 bases from V and 0 bases from J, the junction contained 5 bases not matched to a gene. This material consisted of peripheral blood, taken 28 days after the second AZD1222 dose. The genes are TRBV6-2 or TRBV6-3 and TRBJ2-1; 7 positions match TRBD2. The source of this sequence is an adult who received the AZD1222 COVID-19 vaccine. CDR3 nucleotides: TGTGCCAGCAGTTACTCTTCGGGACTACCCTCCTACAATGAGCAGTTCTTC. Protein: CASSYSSGLPSYNEQFF.